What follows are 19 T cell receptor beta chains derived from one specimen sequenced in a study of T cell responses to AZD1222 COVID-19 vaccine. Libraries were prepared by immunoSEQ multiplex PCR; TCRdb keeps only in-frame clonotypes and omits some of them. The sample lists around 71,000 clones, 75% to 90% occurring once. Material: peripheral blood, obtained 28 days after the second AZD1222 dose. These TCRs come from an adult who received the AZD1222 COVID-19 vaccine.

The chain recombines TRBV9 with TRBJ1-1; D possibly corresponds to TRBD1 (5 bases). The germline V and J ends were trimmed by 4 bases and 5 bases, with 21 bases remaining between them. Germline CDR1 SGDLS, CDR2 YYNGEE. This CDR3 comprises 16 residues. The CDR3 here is CASSRAAGPGSTEAFF. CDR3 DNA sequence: TGTGCCAGCAGCCGGGCGGCAGGTCCAGGGAGTACTGAAGCTTTCTTT.

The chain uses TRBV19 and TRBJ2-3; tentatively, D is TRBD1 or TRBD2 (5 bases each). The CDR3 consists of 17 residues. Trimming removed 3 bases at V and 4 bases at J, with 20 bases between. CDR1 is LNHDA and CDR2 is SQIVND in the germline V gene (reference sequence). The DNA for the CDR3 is TGTGCCAGTAGTATGGGACCCCCCGGCCCAATCCCAGATACGCAGTATTTT. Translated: CASSMGPPGPIPDTQYF.

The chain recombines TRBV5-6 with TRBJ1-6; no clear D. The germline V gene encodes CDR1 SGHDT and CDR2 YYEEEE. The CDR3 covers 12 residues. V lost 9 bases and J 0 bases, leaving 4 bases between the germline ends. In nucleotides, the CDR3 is TGTGCCACTCGCTCCTATAATTCACCCCTCCACTTT. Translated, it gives CATRSYNSPLHF.

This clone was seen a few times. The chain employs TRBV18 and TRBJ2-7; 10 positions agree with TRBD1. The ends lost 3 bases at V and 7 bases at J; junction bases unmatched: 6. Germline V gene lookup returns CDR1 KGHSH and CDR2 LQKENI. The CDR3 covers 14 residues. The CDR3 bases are TGTGCCAGCTCACCCGGGACAGGGGTTGTGGAGCAGTACTTC. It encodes CASSPGTGVVEQYF.

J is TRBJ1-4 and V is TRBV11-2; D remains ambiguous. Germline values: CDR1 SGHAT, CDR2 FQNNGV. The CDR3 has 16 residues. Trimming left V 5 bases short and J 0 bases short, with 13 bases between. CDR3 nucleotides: TGTGCCAGCAGCCAAGGGTCGAGAACAACTAATGAAAAACTGTTTTTT. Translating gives CASSQGSRTTNEKLFF.

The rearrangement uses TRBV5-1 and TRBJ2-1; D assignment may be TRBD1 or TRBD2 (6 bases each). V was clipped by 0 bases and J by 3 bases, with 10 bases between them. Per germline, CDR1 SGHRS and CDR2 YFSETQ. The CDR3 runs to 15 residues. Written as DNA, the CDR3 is TGCGCCAGCAGCTTGGGAGGGGGGAACTACAATGAGCAGTTCTTC. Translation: CASSLGGGNYNEQFF.

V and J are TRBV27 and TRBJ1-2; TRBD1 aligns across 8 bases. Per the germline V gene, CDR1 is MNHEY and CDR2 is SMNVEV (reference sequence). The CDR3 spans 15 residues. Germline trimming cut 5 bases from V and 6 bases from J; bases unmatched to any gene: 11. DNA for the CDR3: TGTGCCAGCAGTCTCCGGACAGGGCCCTCGGATGGCTACACCTTC. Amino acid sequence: CASSLRTGPSDGYTF.

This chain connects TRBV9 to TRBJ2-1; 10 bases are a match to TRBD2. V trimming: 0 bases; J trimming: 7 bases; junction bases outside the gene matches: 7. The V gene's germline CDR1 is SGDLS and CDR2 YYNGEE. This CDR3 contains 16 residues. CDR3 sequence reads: CASSVEGSGGLNEQFF. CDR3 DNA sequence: TGTGCCAGCAGCGTAGAAGGTAGCGGGGGGCTAAATGAGCAGTTCTTC.

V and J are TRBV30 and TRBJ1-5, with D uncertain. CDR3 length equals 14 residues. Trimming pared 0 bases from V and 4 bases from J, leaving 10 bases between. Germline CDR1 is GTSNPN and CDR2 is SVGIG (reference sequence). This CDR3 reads CAWSVLGINQPQHF. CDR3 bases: TGTGCCTGGAGTGTACTCGGAATAAATCAGCCCCAGCATTTT.

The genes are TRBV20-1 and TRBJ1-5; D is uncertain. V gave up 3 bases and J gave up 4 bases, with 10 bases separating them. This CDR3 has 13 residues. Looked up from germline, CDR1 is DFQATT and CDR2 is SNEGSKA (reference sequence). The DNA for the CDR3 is TGCAGTGCTAGTTCACAGCGGAATCAGCCCCAGCATTTT. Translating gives CSASSQRNQPQHF.

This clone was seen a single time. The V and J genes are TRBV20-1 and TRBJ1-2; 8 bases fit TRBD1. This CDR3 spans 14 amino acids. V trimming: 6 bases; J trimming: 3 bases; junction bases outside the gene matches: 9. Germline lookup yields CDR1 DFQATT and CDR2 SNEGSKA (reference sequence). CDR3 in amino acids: CSASKPDRDYGYTF. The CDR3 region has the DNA TGCAGTGCGAGTAAACCGGACAGGGACTATGGCTACACCTTC.

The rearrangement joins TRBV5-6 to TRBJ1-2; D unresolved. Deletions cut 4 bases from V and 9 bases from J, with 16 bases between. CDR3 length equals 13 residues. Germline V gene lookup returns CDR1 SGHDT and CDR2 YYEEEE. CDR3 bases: TGTGCCAGCAGCCCGGGCGGAGGCTCGAGCTACACCTTC. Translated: CASSPGGGSSYTF. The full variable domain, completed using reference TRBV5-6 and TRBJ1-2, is DAGVTQSPTHLIKTRGQQVTLRCSPKSGHDTVSWYQQALGQGPQFIFQYYEEEERQRGNFPDRFSGHQFPNYSSELNVNALLLGDSALYLCASSPGGGSSYTFGSGTRLTVV.

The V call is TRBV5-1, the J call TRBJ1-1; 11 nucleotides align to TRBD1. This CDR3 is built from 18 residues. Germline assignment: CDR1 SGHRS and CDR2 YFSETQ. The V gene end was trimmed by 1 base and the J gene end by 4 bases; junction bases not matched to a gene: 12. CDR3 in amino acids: CASSLWGQGDFSGTEAFF. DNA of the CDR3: TGCGCCAGCAGCTTGTGGGGACAGGGGGATTTTTCGGGCACTGAAGCTTTCTTT. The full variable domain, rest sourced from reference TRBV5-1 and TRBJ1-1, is KAGVTQTPRYLIKTRGQQVTLSCSPISGHRSVSWYQQTPGQGLQFLFEYFSETQRNKGNFPGRFSGRQFSNSRSEMNVSTLELGDSALYLCASSLWGQGDFSGTEAFFGQGTRLTVV.

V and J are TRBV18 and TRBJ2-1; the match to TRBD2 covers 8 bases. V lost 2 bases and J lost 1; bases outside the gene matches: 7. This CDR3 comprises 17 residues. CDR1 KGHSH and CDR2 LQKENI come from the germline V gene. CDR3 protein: CASSPTRGGWSYNEQFF. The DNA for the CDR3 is TGTGCCAGCTCACCAACACGGGGGGGCTGGTCCTACAATGAGCAGTTCTTC. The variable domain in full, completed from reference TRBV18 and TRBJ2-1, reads NAGVMQNPRHLVRRRGQEARLRCSPMKGHSHVYWYRQLPEEGLKFMVYLQKENIIDESGMPKERFSAEFPKEGPSILRIQQVVRGDSAAYFCASSPTRGGWSYNEQFFGPGTRLTVL.

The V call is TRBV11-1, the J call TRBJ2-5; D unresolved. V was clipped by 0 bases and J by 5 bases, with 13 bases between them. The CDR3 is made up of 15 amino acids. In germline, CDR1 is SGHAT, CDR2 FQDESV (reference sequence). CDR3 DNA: TGTGCCAGCAGCTTAGCACGTGAAAGAGTCGAGACCCAGTACTTC. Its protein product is CASSLARERVETQYF.

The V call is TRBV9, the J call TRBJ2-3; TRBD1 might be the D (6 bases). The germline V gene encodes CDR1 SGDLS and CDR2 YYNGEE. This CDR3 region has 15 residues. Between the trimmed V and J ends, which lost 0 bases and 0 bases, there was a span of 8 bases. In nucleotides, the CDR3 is TGTGCCAGCAGCGTAGTGGGGGCTAGCACAGATACGCAGTATTTT. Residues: CASSVVGASTDTQYF. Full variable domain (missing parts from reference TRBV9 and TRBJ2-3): DSGVTQTPKHLITATGQRVTLRCSPRSGDLSVYWYQQSLDQGLQFLIQYYNGEERAKGNILERFSAQQFPDLHSELNLSSLELGDSALYFCASSVVGASTDTQYFGPGTRLTVL.

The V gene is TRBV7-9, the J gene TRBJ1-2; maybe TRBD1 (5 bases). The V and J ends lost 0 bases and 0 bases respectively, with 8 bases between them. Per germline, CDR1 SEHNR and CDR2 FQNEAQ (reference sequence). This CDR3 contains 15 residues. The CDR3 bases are TGTGCCAGCAGCTTAGCCTCACAGGCTAACTATGGCTACACCTTC. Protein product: CASSLASQANYGYTF. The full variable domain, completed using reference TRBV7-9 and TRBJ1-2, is DTGVSQNPRHKITKRGQNVTFRCDPISEHNRLYWYRQTLGQGPEFLTYFQNEAQLEKSRLLSDRFSAERPKGSFSTLEIQRTEQGDSAMYLCASSLASQANYGYTFGSGTRLTVV.

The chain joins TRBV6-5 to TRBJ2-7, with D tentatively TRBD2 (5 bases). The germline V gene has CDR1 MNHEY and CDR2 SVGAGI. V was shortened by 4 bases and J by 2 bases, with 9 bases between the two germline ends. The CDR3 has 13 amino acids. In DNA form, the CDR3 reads TGTGCCAGCAGTTGGAGAGGGCCCTACGAGCAGTACTTC. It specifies CASSWRGPYEQYF.

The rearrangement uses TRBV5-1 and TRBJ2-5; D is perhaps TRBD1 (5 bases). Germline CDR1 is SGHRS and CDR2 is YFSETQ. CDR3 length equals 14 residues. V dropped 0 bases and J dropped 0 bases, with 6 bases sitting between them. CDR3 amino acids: CASSLGQNQETQYF. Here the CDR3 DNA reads TGCGCCAGCAGCTTGGGACAGAACCAAGAGACCCAGTACTTC.